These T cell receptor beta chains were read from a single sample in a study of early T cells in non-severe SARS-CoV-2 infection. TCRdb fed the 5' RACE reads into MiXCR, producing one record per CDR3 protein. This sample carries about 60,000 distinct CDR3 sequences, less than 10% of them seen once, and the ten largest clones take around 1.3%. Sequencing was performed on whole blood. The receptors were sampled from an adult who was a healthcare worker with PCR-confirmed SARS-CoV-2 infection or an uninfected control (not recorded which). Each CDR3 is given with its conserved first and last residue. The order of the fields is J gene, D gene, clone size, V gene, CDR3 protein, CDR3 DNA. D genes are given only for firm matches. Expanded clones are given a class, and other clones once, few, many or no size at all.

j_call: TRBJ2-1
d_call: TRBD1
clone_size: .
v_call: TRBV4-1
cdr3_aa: CASSHRGQYNEQIF
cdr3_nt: TGCGCCAGCAGCCATAGGGGACAGTACAATGAGCAGATCTTC

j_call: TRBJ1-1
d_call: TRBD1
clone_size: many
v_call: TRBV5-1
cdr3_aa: CASSLGTGLPEAFF
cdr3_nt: TGCGCCAGCAGCTTGGGGACAGGGCTCCCTGAAGCTTTCTTT

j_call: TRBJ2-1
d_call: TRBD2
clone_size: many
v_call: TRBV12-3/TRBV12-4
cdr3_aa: CASSLTSGNNEQFF
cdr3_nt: TGTGCCAGCAGTTTGACTAGCGGGAACAATGAGCAGTTCTTC

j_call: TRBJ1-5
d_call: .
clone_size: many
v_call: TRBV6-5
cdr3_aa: CASSNGGAGQPQHF
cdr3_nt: TGTGCCAGCAGTAATGGGGGGGCAGGCCAGCCCCAGCATTTT

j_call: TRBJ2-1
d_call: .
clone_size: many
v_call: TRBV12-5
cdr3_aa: CASGTAGVGWNEQFF
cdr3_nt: TGTGCTAGTGGTACAGCAGGGGTCGGATGGAATGAGCAGTTCTTC

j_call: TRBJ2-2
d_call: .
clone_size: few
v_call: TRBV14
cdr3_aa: CASSRNLLNTGELFF
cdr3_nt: TGTGCCAGCAGCCGCAACTTATTAAACACCGGGGAGCTGTTTTTT

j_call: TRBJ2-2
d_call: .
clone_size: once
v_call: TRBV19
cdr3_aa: CASSYPGQLFF
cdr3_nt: TGTGCCAGTAGTTACCCCGGGCAGCTGTTTTTT

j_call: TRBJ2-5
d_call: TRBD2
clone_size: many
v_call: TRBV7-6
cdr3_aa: CASSLRTSGGRETQYF
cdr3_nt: TGTGCCAGCAGCTTGAGGACTAGCGGGGGGAGAGAGACCCAGTACTTC

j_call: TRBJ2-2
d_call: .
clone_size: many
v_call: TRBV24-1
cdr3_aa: CATSDSLLTGELFF
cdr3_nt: TGTGCCACCAGTGATTCTCTCCTCACCGGGGAGCTGTTTTTT

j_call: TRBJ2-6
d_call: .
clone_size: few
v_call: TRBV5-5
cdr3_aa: CASSLDGSGANVLTF
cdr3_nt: TGTGCCAGCAGCTTGGATGGCTCTGGGGCCAACGTCCTGACTTTC

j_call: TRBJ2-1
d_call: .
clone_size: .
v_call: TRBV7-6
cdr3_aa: CASSLVGGGEANNEQFF
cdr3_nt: TGTGCCAGCAGCTTAGTTGGTGGCGGGGAGGCCAACAATGAGCAGTTCTTC

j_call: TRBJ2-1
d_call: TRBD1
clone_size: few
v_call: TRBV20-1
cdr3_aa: CSARDGTGGLFGSYNEQFF
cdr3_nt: TGCAGTGCTAGAGACGGGACAGGGGGACTATTCGGGTCCTACAATGAGCAGTTCTTC

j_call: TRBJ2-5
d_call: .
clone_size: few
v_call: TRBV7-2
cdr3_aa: CASSMGPPHGAQYF
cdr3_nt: TGTGCCAGCAGCATGGGACCGCCACACGGGGCCCAGTACTTC

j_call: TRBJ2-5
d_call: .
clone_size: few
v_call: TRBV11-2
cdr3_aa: CASSLGKAGTTQETQYF
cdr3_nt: TGTGCCAGCAGCTTAGGAAAGGCAGGGACCACCCAAGAGACCCAGTACTTC

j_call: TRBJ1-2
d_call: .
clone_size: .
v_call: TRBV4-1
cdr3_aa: CASSQVGTGAFGYTF
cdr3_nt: TGCGCCAGCAGCCAAGTGGGGACTGGGGCTTTCGGCTACACCTTC

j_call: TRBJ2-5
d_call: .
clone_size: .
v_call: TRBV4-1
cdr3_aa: CASSLSDFRVETQYF
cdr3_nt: TGCGCCAGCAGCCTTAGCGACTTCAGGGTTGAGACCCAGTACTTC

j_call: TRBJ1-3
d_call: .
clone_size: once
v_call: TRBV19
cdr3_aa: CASSILGTGNTIYF
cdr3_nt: TGTGCCAGTAGTATATTGGGGACTGGAAACACCATATATTTT

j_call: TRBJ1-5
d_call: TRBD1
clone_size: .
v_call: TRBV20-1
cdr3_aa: CSARAFGTGGDQPQHF
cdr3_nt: TGCAGTGCTAGAGCGTTTGGGACAGGGGGGGATCAGCCCCAGCATTTT

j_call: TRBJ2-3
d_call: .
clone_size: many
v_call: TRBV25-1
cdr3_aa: CASSFTGSTDTQYF
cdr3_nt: TGTGCCAGCAGTTTTACAGGGAGCACAGATACGCAGTATTTT

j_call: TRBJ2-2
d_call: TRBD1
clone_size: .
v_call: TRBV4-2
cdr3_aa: CASSPRTGKRGWVKQDTGELFF
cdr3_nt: TGTGCCAGCAGCCCTCGGACAGGGAAGAGGGGATGGGTAAAACAGGACACCGGGGAGCTGTTTTTT

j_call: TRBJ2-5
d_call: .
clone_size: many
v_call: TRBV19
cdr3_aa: CASSTPGSGYQETQYF
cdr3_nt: TGTGCCAGTAGTACACCTGGGTCCGGATACCAAGAGACCCAGTACTTC

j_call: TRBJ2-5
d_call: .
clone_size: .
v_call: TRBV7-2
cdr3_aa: CASSSHGRAIQETQYF
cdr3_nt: TGTGCCAGCAGCTCCCACGGACGGGCGATACAAGAGACCCAGTACTTC

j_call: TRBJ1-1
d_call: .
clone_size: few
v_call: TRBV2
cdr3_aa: CASSEGPEAFF
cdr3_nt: TGTGCCAGCAGTGAGGGGCCTGAAGCTTTCTTT

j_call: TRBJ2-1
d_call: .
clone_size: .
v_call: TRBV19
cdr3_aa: CASKPQGRSYNEQFF
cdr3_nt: TGTGCCAGTAAACCACAGGGTCGCTCCTACAATGAGCAGTTCTTC

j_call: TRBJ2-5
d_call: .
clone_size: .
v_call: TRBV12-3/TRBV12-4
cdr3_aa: CASTLAGGLETQYF
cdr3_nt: TGTGCCAGCACCCTTGCAGGGGGGTTAGAGACCCAGTACTTC

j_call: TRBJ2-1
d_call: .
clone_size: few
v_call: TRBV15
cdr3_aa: CATSRGQRDEQFF
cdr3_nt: TGTGCCACCAGCAGAGGACAGAGGGATGAGCAGTTCTTC

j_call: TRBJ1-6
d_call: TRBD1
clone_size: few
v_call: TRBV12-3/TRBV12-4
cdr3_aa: CASSPGGWGSPLHF
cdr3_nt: TGTGCCAGCAGCCCAGGGGGTTGGGGGTCACCCCTCCACTTT

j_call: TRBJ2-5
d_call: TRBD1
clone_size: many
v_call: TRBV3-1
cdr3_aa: CASSHRTGQETQYF
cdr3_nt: TGTGCCAGCAGCCATAGGACAGGCCAAGAGACCCAGTACTTC

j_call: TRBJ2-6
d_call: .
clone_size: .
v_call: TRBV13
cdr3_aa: CASSLFRSGANVLTF
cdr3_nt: TGTGCCAGCAGCTTGTTTCGCTCTGGGGCCAACGTCCTGACTTTC

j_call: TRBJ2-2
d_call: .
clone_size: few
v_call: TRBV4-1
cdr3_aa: CASSQPTGTLFF
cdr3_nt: TGCGCCAGCAGCCAGCCGACCGGGACGCTGTTTTTT

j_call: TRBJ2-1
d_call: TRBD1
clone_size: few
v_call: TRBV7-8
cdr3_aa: CASSPQQGVAYNEQFF
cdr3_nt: TGTGCCAGCAGCCCACAACAGGGGGTTGCCTACAATGAGCAGTTCTTC

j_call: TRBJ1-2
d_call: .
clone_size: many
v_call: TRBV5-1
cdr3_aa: CASSSGTSSPYGYTF
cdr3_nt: TGCGCCAGCAGCTCCGGGACGTCAAGCCCCTATGGCTACACCTTC

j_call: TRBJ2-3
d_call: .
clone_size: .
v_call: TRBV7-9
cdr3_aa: CASSRSTDTQYF
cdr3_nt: TGTGCCAGCAGCCGGAGCACAGATACGCAGTATTTT

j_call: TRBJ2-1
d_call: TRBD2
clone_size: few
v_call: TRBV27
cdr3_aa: CASSLGRGRVHNEQFF
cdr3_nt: TGTGCCAGCAGTTTGGGCAGAGGGAGGGTCCACAATGAGCAGTTCTTC

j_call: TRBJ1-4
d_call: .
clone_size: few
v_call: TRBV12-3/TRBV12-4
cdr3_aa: CASSSGTSATNEKLFF
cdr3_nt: TGTGCCAGCAGTTCGGGGACATCTGCAACTAATGAAAAACTGTTTTTT

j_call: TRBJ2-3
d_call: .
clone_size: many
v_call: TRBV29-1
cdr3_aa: CSDSGNTDTQYF
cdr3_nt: TGCAGCGATAGCGGAAACACAGATACGCAGTATTTT

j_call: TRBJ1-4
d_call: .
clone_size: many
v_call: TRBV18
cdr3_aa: CASSPKQTLPEKLFF
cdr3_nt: TGTGCCAGCTCACCAAAACAGACCTTACCTGAAAAACTGTTTTTT

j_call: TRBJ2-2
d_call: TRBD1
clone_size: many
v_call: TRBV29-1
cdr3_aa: CSVEGQGDGELFF
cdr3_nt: TGCAGCGTTGAGGGACAGGGGGACGGGGAGCTGTTTTTT

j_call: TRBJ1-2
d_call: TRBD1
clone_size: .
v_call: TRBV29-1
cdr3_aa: CSGGQLYGYTF
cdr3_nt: TGCAGCGGGGGACAGCTCTATGGCTACACCTTC

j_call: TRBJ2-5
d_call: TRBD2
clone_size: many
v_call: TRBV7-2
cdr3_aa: CASSAGLAQETQYF
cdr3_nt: TGTGCCAGCAGCGCCGGACTAGCCCAAGAGACCCAGTACTTC

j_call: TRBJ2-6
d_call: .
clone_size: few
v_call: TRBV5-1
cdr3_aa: CASSLAPFDANVLTF
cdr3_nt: TGCGCCAGCAGCTTGGCACCGTTCGATGCCAACGTCCTGACTTTC